This T cell receptor beta chain was captured in a study of CD8 T cells in ankylosing spondylitis. Study-level points and caveats: The authors found the disease-linked clones to be CD8+ and relatively rare in peripheral blood. In ankylosing spondylitis blood, a motif of roughly eight highly homologous TCR beta variants appeared characteristic. Clones linked to disease were reported to show significant enrichment in matched ankylosing spondylitis synovial fluid.

One entry per CDR3 protein results from TCRdb running MiXCR on the 5' RACE reads. In the table there are around 890,000 distinct CDR3 sequences, 10% to 15% of which are singletons. In the case of this clonotype: Its antigen is as yet unknown.

Germline CDR1 LGHNA, CDR2 YNFKEQ. This CDR3 region has 17 residues. With V trimmed by 4 bases and J by 2 bases, 13 bases remained unmatched. V is TRBV4-2 and J is TRBJ2-7, with 8 bases identical to TRBD1. This TCR was recovered from a male donor with ankylosing spondylitis. What was sequenced was blood, either unsorted or a sorted T cell fraction (not recorded which). This chain's CDR3 is CASSLSSGTGVTYEQYF. DNA for the CDR3: TGTGCCAGCAGCCTTAGCTCCGGGACAGGAGTAACCTACGAGCAGTACTTC.